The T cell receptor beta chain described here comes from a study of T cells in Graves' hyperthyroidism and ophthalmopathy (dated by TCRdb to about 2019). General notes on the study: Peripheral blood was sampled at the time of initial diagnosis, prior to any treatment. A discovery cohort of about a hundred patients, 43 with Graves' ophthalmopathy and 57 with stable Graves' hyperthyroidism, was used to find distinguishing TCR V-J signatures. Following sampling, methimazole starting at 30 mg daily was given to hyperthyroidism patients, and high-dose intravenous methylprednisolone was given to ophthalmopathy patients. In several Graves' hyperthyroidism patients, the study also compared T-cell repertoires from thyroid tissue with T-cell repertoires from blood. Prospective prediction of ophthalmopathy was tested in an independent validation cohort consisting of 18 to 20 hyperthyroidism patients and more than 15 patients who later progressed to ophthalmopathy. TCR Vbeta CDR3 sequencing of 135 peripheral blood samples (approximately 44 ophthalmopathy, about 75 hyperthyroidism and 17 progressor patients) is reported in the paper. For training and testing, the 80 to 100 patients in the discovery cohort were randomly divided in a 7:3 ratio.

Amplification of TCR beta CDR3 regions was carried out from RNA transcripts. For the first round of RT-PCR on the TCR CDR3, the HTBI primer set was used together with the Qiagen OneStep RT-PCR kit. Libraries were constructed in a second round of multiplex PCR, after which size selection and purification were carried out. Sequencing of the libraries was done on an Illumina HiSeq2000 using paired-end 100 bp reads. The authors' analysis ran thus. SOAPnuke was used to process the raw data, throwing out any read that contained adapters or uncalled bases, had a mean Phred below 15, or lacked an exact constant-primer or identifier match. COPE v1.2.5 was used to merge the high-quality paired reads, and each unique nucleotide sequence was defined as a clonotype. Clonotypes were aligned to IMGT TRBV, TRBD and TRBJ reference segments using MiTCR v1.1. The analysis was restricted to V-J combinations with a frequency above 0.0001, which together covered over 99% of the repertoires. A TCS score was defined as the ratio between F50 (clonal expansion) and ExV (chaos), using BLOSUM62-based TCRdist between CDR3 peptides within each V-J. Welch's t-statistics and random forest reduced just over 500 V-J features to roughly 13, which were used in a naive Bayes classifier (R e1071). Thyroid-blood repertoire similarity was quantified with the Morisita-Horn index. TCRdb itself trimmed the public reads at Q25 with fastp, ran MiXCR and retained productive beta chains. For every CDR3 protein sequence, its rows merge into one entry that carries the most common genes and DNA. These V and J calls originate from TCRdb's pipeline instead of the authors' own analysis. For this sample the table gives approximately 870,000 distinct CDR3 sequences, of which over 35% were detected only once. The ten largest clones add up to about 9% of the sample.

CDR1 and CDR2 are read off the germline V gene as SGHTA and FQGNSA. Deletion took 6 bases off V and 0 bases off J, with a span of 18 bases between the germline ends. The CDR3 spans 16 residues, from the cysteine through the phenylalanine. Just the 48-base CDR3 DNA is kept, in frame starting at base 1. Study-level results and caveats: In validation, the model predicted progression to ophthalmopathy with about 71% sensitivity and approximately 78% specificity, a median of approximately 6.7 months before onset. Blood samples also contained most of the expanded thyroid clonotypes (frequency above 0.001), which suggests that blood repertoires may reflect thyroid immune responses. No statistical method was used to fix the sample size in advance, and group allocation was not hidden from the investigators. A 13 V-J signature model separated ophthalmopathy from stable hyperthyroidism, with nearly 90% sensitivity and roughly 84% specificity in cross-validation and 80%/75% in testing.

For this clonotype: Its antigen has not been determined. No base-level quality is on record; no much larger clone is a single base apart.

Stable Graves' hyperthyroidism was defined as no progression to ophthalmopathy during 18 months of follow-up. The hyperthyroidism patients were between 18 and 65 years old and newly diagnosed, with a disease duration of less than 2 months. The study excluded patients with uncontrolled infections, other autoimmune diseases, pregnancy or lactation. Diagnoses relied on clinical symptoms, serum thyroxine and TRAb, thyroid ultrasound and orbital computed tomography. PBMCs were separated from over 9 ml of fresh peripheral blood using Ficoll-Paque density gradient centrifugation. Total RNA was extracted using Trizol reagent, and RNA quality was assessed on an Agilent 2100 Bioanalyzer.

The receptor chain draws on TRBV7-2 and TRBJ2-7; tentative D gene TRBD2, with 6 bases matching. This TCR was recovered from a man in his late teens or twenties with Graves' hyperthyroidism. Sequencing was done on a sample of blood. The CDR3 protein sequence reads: CASSPSGRGSSYEQYF. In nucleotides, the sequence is TGTGCCAGCAGTCCCTCCGGACGGGGGAGCTCCTACGAGCAGTACTTC.